What follows is one TCR beta chain and its context. Its target antigen remains unknown. Per-base quality was not reported, and no clone a single base away is much larger than it. This record comes from a study of blood T cell repertoires in COVID-19 (dated by TCRdb to 2018 to 2021). With respect to the entire study: Collaborator samples came from the United States, Italy and Spain and covered acute and convalescent phases of COVID-19. A de-identified subject ID, COVID-19 status, age in years and sex were almost always included in the sample metadata. The prospective study material was composed of cDNA or gDNA derived from T cells, B-cell-depleted T cells, or PBMCs. Deeply sampled blood TCRbeta repertoires from subjects exposed to, actively infected with, or recovered from COVID-19 were included in the dataset. A freely available public database, intended as a resource for researchers studying the immune response to SARS-CoV-2, is where the repertoires were released. Samples were obtained from the ongoing ImmuneRACE study (first 160 participants) and from over a thousand subjects provided by 6 global collaborators. Where HLA class I and class II types were available, the types were taken from metadata supplied by the sample provider, not from assay-based typing.

The collaborating institutions used their own protocols to collect whole blood in K2EDTA tubes. For TCRbeta analysis, collaborator samples were shipped as frozen whole blood, as isolated PBMCs, or as DNA extracted from either sample type. TCRbeta CDR3 regions were amplified from genomic DNA using the immunoSEQ Assay, a bias-controlled multiplex PCR. In the source study's methods: The number of nucleated cells in each sample was estimated from the amplification of reference gene primers within the assay. Sequence reads were collapsed and filtered to measure the absolute abundance of every unique TCRbeta CDR3 rearrangement. For each sample, productive Simpson clonality was calculated as the square root of Simpson's diversity index across productive rearrangements. What TCRdb holds here is the immuneACCESS table cut down to in-frame rearrangements. Part of the clones is not present; checked against another copy, under half of the missing clones reflect an unresolved V gene, and the others are unexplained. V, J and clone size are taken as reported in that table, and D and trimming were inferred from the DNA itself. Present in this sample are 150,000 or so clones, 85% to 95% of which were seen just once. In total, the top ten clones hold approximately 0.48% of the sample.

Broader findings and caveats from the paper: How much clinical and demographic metadata was included differed by source and by participant, and the metadata was provided uncurated.

This sequence originates from a man in his forties or fifties with acute or convalescent COVID-19. Sequences were obtained from peripheral blood.

The DNA sequence is as follows: TGTGCCAGCAGCTTAGTCGGGGGTACGGGTAAAGAGACCCAGTACTTC. Its protein reads: CASSLVGGTGKETQYF. The rearranged segments are TRBV7-8 and TRBJ2-5; possibly the D gene is TRBD2, per 6 matching bases. The junction shows trimming of 1 base on V and 3 bases on J, plus 15 bases between the germline ends. The germline V gene supplies CDR1 SGHVS and CDR2 FQNEAQ. Inclusive of the bounding cysteine and phenylalanine, the CDR3 is 16 residues long. Only the CDR3 region is kept as DNA, spanning 48 bases read in frame from base 1.